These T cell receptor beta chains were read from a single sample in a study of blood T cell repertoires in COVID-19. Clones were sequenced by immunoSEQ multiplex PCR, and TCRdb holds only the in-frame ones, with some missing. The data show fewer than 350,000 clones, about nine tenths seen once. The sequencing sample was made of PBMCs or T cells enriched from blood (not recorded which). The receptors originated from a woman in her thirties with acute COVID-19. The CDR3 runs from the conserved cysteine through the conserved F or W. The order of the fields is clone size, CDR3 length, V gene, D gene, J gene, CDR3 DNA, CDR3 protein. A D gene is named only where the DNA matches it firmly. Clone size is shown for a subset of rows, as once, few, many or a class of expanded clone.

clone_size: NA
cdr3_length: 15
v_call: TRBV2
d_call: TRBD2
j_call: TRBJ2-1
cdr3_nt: TGTGCCAGCAGTGGGACTAGCGGGAGGTACAATGAGCAGTTCTTC
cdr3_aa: CASSGTSGRYNEQFF

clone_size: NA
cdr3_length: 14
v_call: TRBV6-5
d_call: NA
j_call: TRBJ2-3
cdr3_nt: TGTGCCAGCAGTTACTCGACAGGAACAGATACGCAGTATTTT
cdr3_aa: CASSYSTGTDTQYF

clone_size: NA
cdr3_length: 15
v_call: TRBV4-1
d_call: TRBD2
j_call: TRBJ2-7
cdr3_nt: TGCGCCAGCAGCCAAGTAGGCAGCGGGAGGGCGGGGCAGTACTTC
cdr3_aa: CASSQVGSGRAGQYF

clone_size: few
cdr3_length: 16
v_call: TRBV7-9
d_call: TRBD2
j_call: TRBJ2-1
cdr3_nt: TGTGCCAGCAGCTTAGTTGGACTAGCGGGTACACATGAGCAGTTCTTC
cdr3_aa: CASSLVGLAGTHEQFF

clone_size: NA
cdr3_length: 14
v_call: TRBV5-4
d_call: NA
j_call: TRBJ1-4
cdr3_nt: TGTGCCAGCAGCTTGGGTGCAGGGCGTGAAAAACTGTTTTTT
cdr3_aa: CASSLGAGREKLFF

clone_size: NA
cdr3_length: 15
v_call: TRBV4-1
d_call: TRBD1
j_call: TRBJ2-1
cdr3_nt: TGCGCCAGCAGCCACTTGGGACAGGGAGGCAATGAGCAGTTCTTC
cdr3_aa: CASSHLGQGGNEQFF

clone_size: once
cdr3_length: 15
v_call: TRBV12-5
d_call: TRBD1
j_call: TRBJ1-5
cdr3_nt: TGTGCTAGTGGTTTGGTACAAGGGGGCTATCAGCCCCAGCATTTT
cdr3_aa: CASGLVQGGYQPQHF

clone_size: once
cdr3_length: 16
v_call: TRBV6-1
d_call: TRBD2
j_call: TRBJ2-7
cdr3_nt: TGTGCCAGCAGTGAACCCTGGGGGGGAAGCGCCTACGAGCAGTACTTC
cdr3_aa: CASSEPWGGSAYEQYF

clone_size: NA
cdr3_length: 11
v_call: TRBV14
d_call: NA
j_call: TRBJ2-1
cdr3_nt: TGTGCCAGCAGCGCAGGGAATGAGCAGTTCTTC
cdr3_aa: CASSAGNEQFF

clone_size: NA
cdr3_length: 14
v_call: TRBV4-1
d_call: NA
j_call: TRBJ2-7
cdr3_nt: TGCGCCAGCAGCCTCCGGCGGGACTCCTACGAGCAGTACTTC
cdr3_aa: CASSLRRDSYEQYF

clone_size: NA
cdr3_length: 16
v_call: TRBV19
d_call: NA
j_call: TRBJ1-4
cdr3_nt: TGTGCCAGTAGACAACAGAGTACTGCAACTAATGAAAAACTGTTTTTT
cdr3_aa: CASRQQSTATNEKLFF

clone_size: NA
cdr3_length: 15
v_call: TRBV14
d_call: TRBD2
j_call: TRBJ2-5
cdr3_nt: TGTGCCAGCAGCCAAGGGGACTACCCTCAAGAGACCCAGTACTTC
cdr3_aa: CASSQGDYPQETQYF

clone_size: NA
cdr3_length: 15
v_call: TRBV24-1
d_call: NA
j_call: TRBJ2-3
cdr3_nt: TGTGCCACCAGTGACACCACCCGATCGGGAGATACGCAGTATTTT
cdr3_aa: CATSDTTRSGDTQYF

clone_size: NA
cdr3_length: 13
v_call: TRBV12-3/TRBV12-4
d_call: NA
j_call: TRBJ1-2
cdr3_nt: TGTGCCAGCAGTTTCGATCAGAACTATGGCTACACCTTC
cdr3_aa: CASSFDQNYGYTF

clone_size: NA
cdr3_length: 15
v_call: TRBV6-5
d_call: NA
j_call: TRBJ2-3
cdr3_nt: TGTGCCAGCAGTTATCGGGGTGCGTGGACAGATACGCAGTATTTT
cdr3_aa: CASSYRGAWTDTQYF

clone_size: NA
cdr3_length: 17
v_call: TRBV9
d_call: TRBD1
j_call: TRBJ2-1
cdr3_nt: TGTGCCAGCGCGGAACAGGGGGCGCCGAGCTCCTACAATGAGCAGTTCTTC
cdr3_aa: CASAEQGAPSSYNEQFF

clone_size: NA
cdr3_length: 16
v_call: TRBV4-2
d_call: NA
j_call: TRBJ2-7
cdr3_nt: TGTGCCAGCAGCCAGCGACAGTCCGACCCGTACTACGAGCAGTACTTC
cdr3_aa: CASSQRQSDPYYEQYF

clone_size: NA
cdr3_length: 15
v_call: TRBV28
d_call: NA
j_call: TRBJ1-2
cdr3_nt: TGTGCCAGCAGTTCCCAGGACGAGGGCTACTATGGCTACACCTTC
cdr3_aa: CASSSQDEGYYGYTF